There are many counts of the clone carrying this T cell receptor beta chain. Its antigen is not known. All patients picked for sequencing had shown, by flow cytometry, an expansion of CD8+CD57+ cells. The data originate from a study of CD8+CD57+ T cells in acquired aplastic anemia. Study-level results: Patients did not significantly differ from controls in CD8+ Simpson's diversity.

Researchers used genomic DNA as the template to profile TCR beta VDJ and CDR3. From the reads, TCRdb called clonotypes with MiXCR, one entry per CDR3 protein. The sample records 150,000 to 160,000 distinct CDR3 sequences, roughly half being singletons. V lost 6 bases, J lost 7 bases, and 13 bases stayed unmatched. This CDR3 region has 15 residues. Germline CDR1 and CDR2: LNHDA and SQIVND (reference sequence). V and J are TRBV19 and TRBJ2-7; 9 bases fit TRBD2. The sample comprised sorted CD4+, CD8+, or CD8+CD57+ T cells (not recorded which) from PBMCs. The TCR comes from a human donor with aplastic anemia. In DNA, the CDR3 is TGTGCCAGTAGCATTAGCGGGGGCCACCTCCGGGAGCAGTACTTC. Encoded protein: CASSISGGHLREQYF.